The 28 T cell receptor beta chains reported below all come from one sample, sequenced in a study of cytomegalovirus exposure and HLA in healthy donors. Vbeta (60) and Jbeta (13) primers were used in the PCR. Clones were read by immunoSEQ multiplex PCR, and TCRdb kept only the in-frame ones, dropping some. The table includes roughly 200,000 clones, about 80% detected once. The material sequenced was PBMCs. The receptor set was obtained from a woman aged 55 to 70 in good health and CMV-seropositive.

The CDR3 nucleotides read TGTGCCAGCAGTGTAACGGAAGCCCAGGGGACCCAGCATTTT. As protein: CASSVTEAQGTQHF. The chain employs TRBV2 and TRBJ1-5, with D perhaps matching TRBD1 (6 bases). The V end was cut by 4 bases, the J end by 11 bases, with 18 bases between. The CDR3 spans 14 residues. Germline CDR1 and CDR2: SNHLY and FYNNEI.

As to this clone: One junction end disagrees with the germline gene, perhaps due to a read error. The CDR3 nucleotides are TGTACCAGCAGTGTTCCCAGGCCCGGGGAGCTGTTTTTT. It codes for CTSSVPRPGELFF. This chain joins TRBV6-1 and TRBJ2-2; D gene unclear. The CDR3 has 13 residues. Germline loops: CDR1 MNHNS, CDR2 SASEGT.

This chain links TRBV5-4 with TRBJ2-5; TRBD1 is a possible D gene (5 bases). Deletions cut 4 bases from V and 4 bases from J, with 11 bases between. The CDR3 runs to 13 residues. CDR1 SGHNT and CDR2 YYREEE come from the germline V gene (reference sequence). CDR3 nucleotides: TGTGCCAGCAGCCTGGCAGGGTCAGAGACCCAGTACTTC. Its translation is CASSLAGSETQYF.

V gene TRBV19 combines with J gene TRBJ1-4; no firm D call. The CDR3 has 14 amino acids. Germline V gives CDR1 LNHDA, CDR2 SQIVND (reference sequence). The V end lost 3 bases, the J end lost 1 base, and 6 bases lay between the germline ends. This CDR3 is CASSITRTNEKLFF. CDR3 DNA: TGTGCCAGTAGTATTACGAGAACTAATGAAAAACTGTTTTTT.

J is TRBJ1-6 and V is TRBV6-1; a possible D gene is TRBD1 (5 bases). CDR1 is MNHNS and CDR2 is SASEGT in the germline V gene. V was clipped by 7 bases and J by 6 bases, with 16 bases between them. This CDR3 has 15 amino acids. CDR3 protein: CASTEAGMGNSPLHF. CDR3 sequence (DNA): TGTGCCAGCACCGAGGCAGGGATGGGTAATTCACCCCTCCACTTT.

This chain joins TRBV5-1 and TRBJ1-4; 8 bases align to TRBD1. The CDR3 sequence is 14 residues long. The V and J ends lost 2 bases and 8 bases, in that order; junction bases with no gene match: 5. Germline V gives CDR1 SGHRS, CDR2 YFSETQ. The CDR3: CASSLRTGGEKLFF. The CDR3 nucleotides are TGCGCCAGCAGCTTACGAACAGGGGGGGAAAAACTGTTTTTT. Together with reference TRBV5-1 and TRBJ1-4, the CDR3 gives the full variable domain: KAGVTQTPRYLIKTRGQQVTLSCSPISGHRSVSWYQQTPGQGLQFLFEYFSETQRNKGNFPGRFSGRQFSNSRSEMNVSTLELGDSALYLCASSLRTGGEKLFFGSGTQLSVL.

The chain uses TRBV27 and TRBJ2-7, with 7 bases matching TRBD1. The CDR3 spans 14 residues. V shed 4 bases, J shed 3 bases, and the junction held 6 bases outside the gene matches. CDR1 and CDR2 (germline): MNHEY, SMNVEV (reference sequence). CDR3 in DNA: TGTGCCAGCAGTTCACGGACAGGAGGCTACGAGCAGTACTTC. Its translation: CASSSRTGGYEQYF.

This chain uses TRBV7-9 with TRBJ2-2, with 7 bases fitting TRBD2. The CDR3 sequence is 14 residues long. With V trimmed by 5 bases and J by 4 bases, 4 bases remained unmatched. The germline CDR1 and CDR2 sequences are SEHNR and FQNEAQ (reference sequence). CDR3 amino acids: CASSGRGSTGELFF. CDR3 DNA sequence: TGTGCCAGCAGCGGGCGGGGGAGCACCGGGGAGCTGTTTTTT.

This clone was observed a few times. The rearrangement uses TRBV9 and TRBJ2-5; D perhaps matches TRBD2 (5 bases). Germline CDR1 is SGDLS and CDR2 is YYNGEE. V shed 4 bases and J shed 1 base, with 8 bases lying between them. The CDR3 has 13 residues. CDR3 DNA: TGTGCCAGCAGCCCCGGGATCCAAGAGACCCAGTACTTC. Its translation is CASSPGIQETQYF.

This clone was seen more than once but under ten times. This chain's CDR3 is CASSISGGANNEQFF. DNA for the CDR3: TGTGCCAGCAGTATTAGCGGGGGCGCCAACAATGAGCAGTTCTTC. The rearrangement links TRBV28 to TRBJ2-1; 9 positions match TRBD2. In germline, CDR1 is MDHEN, CDR2 SYDVKM. V lost 5 bases, J lost 5 bases, and 7 bases stayed unmatched. The CDR3 totals 15 residues.

This chain connects TRBV7-9 to TRBJ1-2, with 7 positions matching TRBD1. Germline values: CDR1 SEHNR, CDR2 FQNEAQ (reference sequence). The CDR3 length is 14 residues. Losses at the gene ends were 1 base for V and 4 bases for J; bases not matched to a gene: 3. CDR3 bases: TGTGCCAGCAGCTTAGTTCAGGGGGGCTATGGCTACACCTTC. This encodes CASSLVQGGYGYTF.

The chain joins TRBV5-5 to TRBJ1-5; the D gene is possibly TRBD1 (6 bases). V lost 4 bases and J lost 7, with 18 bases in between. The CDR3 is 15 residues long. The V gene's germline CDR1 is SGHKS and CDR2 YYEKEE (reference sequence). CDR3 amino acids: CASSPNREYYQPQHF. Written as DNA, the CDR3 is TGTGCCAGCAGCCCGAACAGGGAGTATTACCAGCCCCAGCATTTT.

The chain is built from TRBV23-1 and TRBJ2-7; 7 nucleotides match TRBD1. TRBV23-1 qualifies as an ORF whose function is uncertain. V dropped 6 bases and J dropped 6; count of bases not matched to a gene: 23. This CDR3 has 18 residues. CDR3 sequence (DNA): TGCGCCAGCAGCCGCCAAGGGGGCAGGGTCAAGCTCCAAGGCGAGCAGTACTTC. Protein: CASSRQGGRVKLQGEQYF.

The chain recombines TRBV27 with TRBJ1-2; TRBD1 aligns across 7 bases. The CDR3 loop spans 16 amino acids. With 2 bases clipped from V and 4 bases from J, the junction kept 10 bases outside the gene matches. Germline V gene lookup returns CDR1 MNHEY and CDR2 SMNVEV (reference sequence). The CDR3 loop reads CASSLHRDSISYGYTF. As DNA, the CDR3 is TGTGCCAGCAGTTTACACCGGGACAGCATTTCCTATGGCTACACCTTC.

V gene TRBV28 combines with J gene TRBJ1-1, with D possibly matching TRBD1 (6 bases). The CDR3 is 15 residues long. From germline, CDR1 is MDHEN and CDR2 SYDVKM. V lost 4 bases to trimming and J lost 1 base, with 13 bases between them. CDR3 protein: CASSSLTGPNTEAFF. The CDR3 nucleotides read TGTGCCAGCAGTTCGTTAACAGGGCCGAACACTGAAGCTTTCTTT.

This clone showed up just once. The rearrangement joins TRBV2 to TRBJ1-6; D gene uncertain. This CDR3 has 12 residues. Trimming cost V 7 bases and J 9 bases, with 10 bases left between them. The germline V gene has CDR1 SNHLY and CDR2 FYNNEI. The CDR3 is CASTSSSSPLHF. CDR3 nucleotide sequence: TGTGCCAGCACCTCCTCTTCTTCACCCCTCCACTTT.

This clone was detected only once. The V gene is TRBV25-1, the J gene TRBJ1-2; D is ambiguous. The CDR3 sequence is 14 residues long. Germline values: CDR1 MGHDK, CDR2 SYGVNS. V dropped 2 bases and J dropped 3 bases, with 10 bases sitting between them. The CDR3 region has the DNA TGTGCCAGCAGTGAACACGGGGAGGACTATGGCTACACCTTC. It yields the protein CASSEHGEDYGYTF.

The V call is TRBV19, the J call TRBJ2-5, with 13 bases identical to TRBD2. This CDR3 has 15 residues. V gave up 10 bases and J gave up 5 bases; unmatched junction bases: 10. Germline CDR1 LNHDA, CDR2 SQIVND (reference sequence). The CDR3 is CATNPGTSGVETQYF. The DNA for the CDR3 is TGTGCCACTAACCCCGGGACTAGCGGGGTGGAGACCCAGTACTTC.

The rearrangement links TRBV6-5 to TRBJ2-7; 8 bases are a match to TRBD1. This CDR3 contains 15 residues. From germline, CDR1 is MNHEY and CDR2 SVGAGI. The junction had 3 bases not matched to a gene; V was cut back by 0 bases and J by 2 bases. The CDR3 DNA reads TGTGCCAGCAGTTACTCACGGACAGGGACCTACGAGCAGTACGTC. As protein: CASSYSRTGTYEQYV.

The chain combines TRBV28 with TRBJ1-1; 7 nucleotides match TRBD1. J was trimmed by 6 bases and V by 5 bases; bases with no gene match: 12. CDR3 length: 15 residues. Germline-derived CDR1 and CDR2 are MDHEN and SYDVKM. Here the CDR3 DNA reads TGTGCCAGCAGTCTCACAAGGGGGCGCGACGCTGAAGCTTTCTTT. Residues: CASSLTRGRDAEAFF.

The chain carries TRBV29-1 and TRBJ1-6, with 9 bases matching TRBD1. The junction had 0 bases not matched to a gene; V was cut back by 6 bases and J by 6 bases. Germline assignment: CDR1 SQVTM and CDR2 ANQGSEA. This CDR3 spans 12 amino acids. This CDR3 reads CSVGQGNSPLHF. The DNA for the CDR3 is TGCAGCGTGGGACAGGGTAATTCACCCCTCCACTTT.

This chain links TRBV7-6 with TRBJ2-2; weak D call: TRBD2 (5 bases). The CDR3 is 17 residues long. Trimming took off 4 bases at V and 1 base at J, with 16 bases between the two ends. Germline V CDR1 and CDR2: SGHVS, FNYEAQ. The CDR3 sequence is CASSSRPGLQNTGELFF. Written as DNA, the CDR3 is TGTGCCAGCAGCTCGAGACCAGGACTGCAGAACACCGGGGAGCTGTTTTTT.

This clone was counted a few times. The V and J genes are TRBV6-6 and TRBJ1-4; D is undetermined. The germline gives CDR1 MNHNY, CDR2 SVGAGI (reference sequence). The CDR3 runs 13 residues. V was pared by 6 bases and J by 5 bases, with 10 bases between. CDR3 amino acids: CASSAGKNEKLFF. CDR3 sequence (DNA): TGTGCCAGCAGCGCTGGCAAAAATGAAAAACTGTTTTTT.

Here the CDR3 reads CASSQAVQGNQPQHF. The CDR3 DNA reads as TGCGCCAGCAGCCAAGCAGTACAGGGAAATCAGCCCCAGCATTTT. The rearrangement joins TRBV4-3 to TRBJ1-5; D perhaps matches TRBD1 (6 bases). The CDR3 covers 15 residues. V was shortened by 1 base and J by 4 bases, with 11 bases between the two germline ends. The germline CDR1 and CDR2 sequences are LGHNA and YSLEER.

The V gene is TRBV2, the J gene TRBJ2-7, with D tentatively TRBD1 (5 bases). Germline V lookup: CDR1 SNHLY, CDR2 FYNNEI. V dropped 6 bases and J dropped 0 bases, with 15 bases sitting between them. The CDR3 consists of 15 residues. The chain's CDR3 is CASRTQWGRSYEQYF. CDR3 bases: TGTGCCAGCAGGACCCAGTGGGGCCGCTCCTACGAGCAGTACTTC.

V gene TRBV9 combines with J gene TRBJ2-7, with a weak D call TRBD2 (7 bases). The CDR3 is 14 residues long. The germline CDR1 and CDR2 sequences are SGDLS and YYNGEE. V was pared by 3 bases and J by 4 bases, with 14 bases between. Here the CDR3 reads CASSEGEGRYEQYF. In DNA, the CDR3 is TGTGCCAGCAGCGAGGGGGAGGGTAGGTACGAGCAGTACTTC.

This clone was counted a single time. The rearrangement links TRBV29-1 to TRBJ1-1, with D possibly TRBD1 on 5 matching bases. Germline values: CDR1 SQVTM, CDR2 ANQGSEA. The CDR3 is made up of 13 amino acids. Deletions cut 8 bases from V and 5 bases from J, with 18 bases between. This chain's CDR3 is CSFRAGGGTEAFF. CDR3 bases: TGCAGCTTCCGAGCCGGGGGTGGAACTGAAGCTTTCTTT.

The chain links TRBV30 to TRBJ1-1, with a possible D match to TRBD1 (5 bases). This CDR3 comprises 13 residues. Germline assignment: CDR1 GTSNPN and CDR2 SVGIG (reference sequence). V was cut by 5 bases and J by 3 bases, with 13 bases left in between. In DNA, the CDR3 is TGTGCCTGGGGGCGGGGGGTCGACACTGAAGCTTTCTTT. Amino acid sequence: CAWGRGVDTEAFF.